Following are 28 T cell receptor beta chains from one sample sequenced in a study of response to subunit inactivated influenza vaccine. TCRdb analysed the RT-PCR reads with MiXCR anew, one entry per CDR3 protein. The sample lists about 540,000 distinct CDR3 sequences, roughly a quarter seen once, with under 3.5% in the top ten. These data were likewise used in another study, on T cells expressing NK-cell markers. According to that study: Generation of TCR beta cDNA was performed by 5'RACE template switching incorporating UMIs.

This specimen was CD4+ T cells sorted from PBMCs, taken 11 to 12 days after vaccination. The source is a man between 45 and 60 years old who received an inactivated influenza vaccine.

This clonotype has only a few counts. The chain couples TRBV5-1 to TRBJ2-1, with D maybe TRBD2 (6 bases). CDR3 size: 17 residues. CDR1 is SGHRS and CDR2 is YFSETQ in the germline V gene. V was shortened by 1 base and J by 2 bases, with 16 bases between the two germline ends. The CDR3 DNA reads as TGCGCCAGCAGCTTGAGGGGAGTAGCGGCCCCCTACAATGAGCAGTTCTTC. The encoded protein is CASSLRGVAAPYNEQFF.

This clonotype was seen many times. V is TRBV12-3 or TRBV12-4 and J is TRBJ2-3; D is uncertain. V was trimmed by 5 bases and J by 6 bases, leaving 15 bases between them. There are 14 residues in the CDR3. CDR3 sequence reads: CASSPVAGADTQYF. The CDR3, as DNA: TGTGCCAGCAGTCCGGTGGCAGGAGCCGATACGCAGTATTTT.

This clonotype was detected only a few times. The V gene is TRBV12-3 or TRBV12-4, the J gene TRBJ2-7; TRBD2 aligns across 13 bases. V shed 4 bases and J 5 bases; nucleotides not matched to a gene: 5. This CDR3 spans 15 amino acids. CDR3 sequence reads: CASSSGLAGVDEQYF. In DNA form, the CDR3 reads TGTGCCAGCAGTTCCGGACTAGCGGGAGTGGACGAGCAGTACTTC.

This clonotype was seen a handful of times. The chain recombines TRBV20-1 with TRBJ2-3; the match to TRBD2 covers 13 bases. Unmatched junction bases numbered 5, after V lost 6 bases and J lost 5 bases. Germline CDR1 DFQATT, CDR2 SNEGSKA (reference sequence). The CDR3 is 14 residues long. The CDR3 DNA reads TGCAGTGCAAGGACTAGCGGGAGAGGAGATACGCAGTATTTT. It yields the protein CSARTSGRGDTQYF.

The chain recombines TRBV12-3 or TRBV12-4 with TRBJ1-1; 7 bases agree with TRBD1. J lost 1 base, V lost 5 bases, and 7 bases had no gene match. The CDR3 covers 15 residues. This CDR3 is CASSPKDRRNTEAFF. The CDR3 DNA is TGTGCCAGCAGTCCGAAGGACAGGCGGAACACTGAAGCTTTCTTT.

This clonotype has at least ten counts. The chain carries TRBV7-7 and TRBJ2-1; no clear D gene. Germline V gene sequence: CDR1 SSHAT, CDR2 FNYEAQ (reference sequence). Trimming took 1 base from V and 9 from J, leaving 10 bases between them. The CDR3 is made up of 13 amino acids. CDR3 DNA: TGTGCCAGCAGCTTAGATGGTGGCAGTGAGCAGTTCTTC. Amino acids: CASSLDGGSEQFF.

CDR3 sequence reads: CSARATARSPLHF. CDR3 in DNA: TGCAGTGCTAGAGCGACAGCCCGTTCACCCCTCCACTTT. The V and J genes are TRBV20-1 and TRBJ1-6; D perhaps matches TRBD1 (5 bases). The CDR3 spans 13 residues. Deletions cut 1 base from V and 9 bases from J, with 10 bases between. CDR1 is DFQATT, CDR2 SNEGSKA, per germline (reference sequence).

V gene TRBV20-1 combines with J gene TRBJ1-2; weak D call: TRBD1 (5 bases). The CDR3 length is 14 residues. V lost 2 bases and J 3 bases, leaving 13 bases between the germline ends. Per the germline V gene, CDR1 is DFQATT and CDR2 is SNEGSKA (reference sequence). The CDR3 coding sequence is TGCAGTGCTAGACCCCCGGGGGGGTACTATGGCTACACCTTC. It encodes CSARPPGGYYGYTF.

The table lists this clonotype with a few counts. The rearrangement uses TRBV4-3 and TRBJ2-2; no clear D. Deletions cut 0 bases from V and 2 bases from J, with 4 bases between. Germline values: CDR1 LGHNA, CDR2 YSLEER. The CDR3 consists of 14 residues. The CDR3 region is CASSQDTNTGELFF. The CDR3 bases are TGCGCCAGCAGCCAAGATACAAACACCGGGGAGCTGTTTTTT.

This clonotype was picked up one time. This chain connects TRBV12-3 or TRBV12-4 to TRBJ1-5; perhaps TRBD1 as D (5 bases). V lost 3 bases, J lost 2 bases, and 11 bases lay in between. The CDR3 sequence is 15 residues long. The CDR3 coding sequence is TGTGCCAGCAGTTTTAGGGAAGGGGGCAATCAGCCCCAGCATTTT. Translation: CASSFREGGNQPQHF.

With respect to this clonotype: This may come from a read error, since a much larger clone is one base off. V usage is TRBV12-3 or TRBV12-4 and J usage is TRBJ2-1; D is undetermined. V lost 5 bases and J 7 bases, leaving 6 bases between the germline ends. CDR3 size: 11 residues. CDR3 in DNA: TGTGCCAGCAGTCAAAAAAATGAGCAGTTCTTC. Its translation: CASSQKNEQFF.

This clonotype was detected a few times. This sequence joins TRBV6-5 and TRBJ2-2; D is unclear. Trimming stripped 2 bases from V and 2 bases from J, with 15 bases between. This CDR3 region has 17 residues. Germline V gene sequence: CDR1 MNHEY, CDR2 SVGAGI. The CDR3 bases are TGTGCCAGCAGTTACCACCCCGACGTATCAAACACCGGGGAGCTGTTTTTT. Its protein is CASSYHPDVSNTGELFF.

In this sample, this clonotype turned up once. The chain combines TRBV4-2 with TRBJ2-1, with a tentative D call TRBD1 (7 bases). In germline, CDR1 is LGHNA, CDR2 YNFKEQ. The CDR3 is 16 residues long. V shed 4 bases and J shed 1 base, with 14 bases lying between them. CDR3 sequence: CASSRLGTASYNEQFF. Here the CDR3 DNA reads TGTGCCAGCAGCCGACTAGGGACAGCTTCCTACAATGAGCAGTTCTTC.

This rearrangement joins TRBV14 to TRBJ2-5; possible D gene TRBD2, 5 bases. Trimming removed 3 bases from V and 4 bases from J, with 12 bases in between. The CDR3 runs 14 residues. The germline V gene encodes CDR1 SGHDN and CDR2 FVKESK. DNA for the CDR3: TGTGCCAGCAGCCATCGAGGGAGTGGAGAGACCCAGTACTTC. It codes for CASSHRGSGETQYF.

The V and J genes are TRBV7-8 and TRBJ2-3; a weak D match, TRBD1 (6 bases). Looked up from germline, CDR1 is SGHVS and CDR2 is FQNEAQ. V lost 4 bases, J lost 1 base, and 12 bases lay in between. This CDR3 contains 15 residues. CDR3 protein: CASSYRQVRTDTQYF. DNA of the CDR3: TGTGCCAGCAGCTACAGACAGGTTCGCACAGATACGCAGTATTTT.

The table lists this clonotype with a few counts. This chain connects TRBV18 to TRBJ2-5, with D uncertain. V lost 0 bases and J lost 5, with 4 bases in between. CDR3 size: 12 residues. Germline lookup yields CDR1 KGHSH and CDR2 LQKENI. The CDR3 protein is CASSPPFETQYF. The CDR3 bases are TGTGCCAGCTCACCACCTTTTGAGACCCAGTACTTC.

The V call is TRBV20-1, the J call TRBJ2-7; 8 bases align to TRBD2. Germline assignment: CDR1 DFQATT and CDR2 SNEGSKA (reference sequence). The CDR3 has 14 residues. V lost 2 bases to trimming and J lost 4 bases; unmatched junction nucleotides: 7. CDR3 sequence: CSARFGTRSYEQYF. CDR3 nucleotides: TGCAGTGCTAGATTTGGGACTAGATCATACGAGCAGTACTTC.

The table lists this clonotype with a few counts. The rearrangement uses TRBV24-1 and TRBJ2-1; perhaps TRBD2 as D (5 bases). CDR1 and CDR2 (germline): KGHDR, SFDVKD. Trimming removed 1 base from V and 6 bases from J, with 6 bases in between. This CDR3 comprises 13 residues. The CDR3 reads CATSDLGGNEQFF. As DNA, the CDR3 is TGTGCCACCAGTGATTTAGGAGGCAATGAGCAGTTCTTC.

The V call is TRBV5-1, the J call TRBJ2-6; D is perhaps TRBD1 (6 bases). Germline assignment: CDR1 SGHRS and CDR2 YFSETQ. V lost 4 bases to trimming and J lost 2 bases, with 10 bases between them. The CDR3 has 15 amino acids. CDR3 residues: CASSPQGTGANVLTF. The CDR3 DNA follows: TGCGCCAGCAGCCCTCAGGGGACTGGGGCCAACGTCCTGACTTTC. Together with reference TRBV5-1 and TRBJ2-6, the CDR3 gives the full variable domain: KAGVTQTPRYLIKTRGQQVTLSCSPISGHRSVSWYQQTPGQGLQFLFEYFSETQRNKGNFPGRFSGRQFSNSRSEMNVSTLELGDSALYLCASSPQGTGANVLTFGAGSRLTVL.

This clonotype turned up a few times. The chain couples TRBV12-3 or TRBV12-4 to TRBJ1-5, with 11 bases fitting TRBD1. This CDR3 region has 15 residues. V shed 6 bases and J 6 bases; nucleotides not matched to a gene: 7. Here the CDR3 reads CASSRGTGGSQPQHF. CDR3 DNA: TGTGCCAGCAGCCGAGGGACAGGGGGATCTCAGCCCCAGCATTTT.

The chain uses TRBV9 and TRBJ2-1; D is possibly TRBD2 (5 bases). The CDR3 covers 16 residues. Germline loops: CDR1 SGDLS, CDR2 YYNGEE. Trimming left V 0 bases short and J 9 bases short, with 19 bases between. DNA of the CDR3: TGTGCCAGCAGCGTAGACCCGGGAACTTTGGGAAGTGAGCAGTTCTTC. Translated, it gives CASSVDPGTLGSEQFF.

In DNA, the CDR3 is TGCAGTGCTAGAGATCCGCCAGACGGCTACACCTTC. Its translation: CSARDPPDGYTF. The rearrangement joins TRBV20-1 to TRBJ1-2, with unresolved D. The CDR3 is 12 amino acids. V gave up 0 bases and J gave up 8 bases, with 10 bases separating them. The germline V gene encodes CDR1 DFQATT and CDR2 SNEGSKA (reference sequence).

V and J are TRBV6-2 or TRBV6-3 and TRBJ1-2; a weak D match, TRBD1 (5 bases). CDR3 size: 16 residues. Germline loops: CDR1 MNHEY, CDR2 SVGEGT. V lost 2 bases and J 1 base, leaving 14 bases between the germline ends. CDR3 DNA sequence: TGTGCCAGCAGTTACCCGACTGGGGGGTTTAACTATGGCTACACCTTC. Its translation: CASSYPTGGFNYGYTF.

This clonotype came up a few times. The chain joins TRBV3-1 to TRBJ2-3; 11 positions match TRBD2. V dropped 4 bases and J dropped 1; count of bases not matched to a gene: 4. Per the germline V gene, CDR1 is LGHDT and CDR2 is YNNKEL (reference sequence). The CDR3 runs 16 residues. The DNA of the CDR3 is TGTGCCAGCAGCCGACTAGCGGGGCAGCGCACAGATACGCAGTATTTT. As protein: CASSRLAGQRTDTQYF.

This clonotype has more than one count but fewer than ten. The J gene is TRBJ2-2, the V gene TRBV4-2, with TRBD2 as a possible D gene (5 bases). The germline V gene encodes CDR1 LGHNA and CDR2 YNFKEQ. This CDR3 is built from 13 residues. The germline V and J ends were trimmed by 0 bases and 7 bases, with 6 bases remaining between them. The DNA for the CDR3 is TGTGCCAGCAGCCAAGAACTAGGCGGGGAGCTGTTTTTT. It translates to CASSQELGGELFF.

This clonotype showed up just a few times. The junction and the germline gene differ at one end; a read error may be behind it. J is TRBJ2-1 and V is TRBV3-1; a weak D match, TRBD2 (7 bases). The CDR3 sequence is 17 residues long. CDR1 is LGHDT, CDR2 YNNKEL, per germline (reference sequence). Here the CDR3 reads CASSQSRTSVSPLWGLF. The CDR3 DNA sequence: TGTGCCAGCAGCCAAAGCCGAACTAGCGTGTCCCCCCTGTGGGGGCTCTTC.

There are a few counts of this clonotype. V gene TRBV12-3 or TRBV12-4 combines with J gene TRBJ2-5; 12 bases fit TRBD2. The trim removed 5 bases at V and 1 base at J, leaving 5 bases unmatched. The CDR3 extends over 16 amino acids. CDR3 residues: CASSLGLAGRQETQYF. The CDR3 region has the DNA TGTGCCAGCAGTCTCGGACTAGCGGGACGCCAAGAGACCCAGTACTTC.

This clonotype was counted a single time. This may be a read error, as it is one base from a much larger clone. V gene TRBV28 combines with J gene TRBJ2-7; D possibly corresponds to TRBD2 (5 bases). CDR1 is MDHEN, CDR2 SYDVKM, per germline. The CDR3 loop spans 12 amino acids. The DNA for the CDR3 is TGTGCCAGCAGTTGGACTGTCTACGTGCAGTACTTC. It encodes CASSWTVYVQYF. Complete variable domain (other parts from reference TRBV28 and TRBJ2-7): DVKVTQSSRYLVKRTGEKVFLECVQDMDHENMFWYRQDPGLGLRLIYFSYDVKMKEKGDIPEGYSVSREKKERFSLILESASTNQTSMYLCASSWTVYVQYFGPGTRLTVT.